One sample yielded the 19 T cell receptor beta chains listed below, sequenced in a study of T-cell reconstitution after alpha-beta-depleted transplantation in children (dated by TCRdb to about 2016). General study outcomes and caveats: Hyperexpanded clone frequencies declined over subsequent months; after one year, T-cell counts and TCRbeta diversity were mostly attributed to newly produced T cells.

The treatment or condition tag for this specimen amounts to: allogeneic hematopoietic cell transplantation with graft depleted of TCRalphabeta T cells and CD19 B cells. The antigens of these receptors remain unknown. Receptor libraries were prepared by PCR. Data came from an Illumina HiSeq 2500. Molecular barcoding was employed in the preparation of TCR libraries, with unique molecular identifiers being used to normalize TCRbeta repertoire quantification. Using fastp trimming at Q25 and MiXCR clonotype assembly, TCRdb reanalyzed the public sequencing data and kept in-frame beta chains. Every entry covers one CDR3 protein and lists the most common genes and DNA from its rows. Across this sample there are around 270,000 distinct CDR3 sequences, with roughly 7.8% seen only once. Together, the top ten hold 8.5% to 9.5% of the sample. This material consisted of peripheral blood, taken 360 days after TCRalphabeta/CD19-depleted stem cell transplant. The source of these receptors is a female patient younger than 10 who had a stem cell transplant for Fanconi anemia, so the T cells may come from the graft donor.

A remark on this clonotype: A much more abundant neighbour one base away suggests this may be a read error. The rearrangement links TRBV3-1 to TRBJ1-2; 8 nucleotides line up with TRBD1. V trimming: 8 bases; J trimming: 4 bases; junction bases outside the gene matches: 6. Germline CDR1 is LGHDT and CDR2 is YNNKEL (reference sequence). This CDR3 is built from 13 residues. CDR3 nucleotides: TGTGCCAGCGCAGGGGGCATCAGCTATGGCTACACCTTC. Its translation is CASAGGISYGYTF. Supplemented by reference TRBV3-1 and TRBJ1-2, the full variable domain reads DTAVSQTPKYLVTQMGNDKSIKCEQNLGHDTMYWYKQDSKKFLKIMFSYNNKELIINETVPNRFSPKSPDKAHLNLHINSLELGDSAVYFCASAGGISYGYTFGSGTRLTVV.

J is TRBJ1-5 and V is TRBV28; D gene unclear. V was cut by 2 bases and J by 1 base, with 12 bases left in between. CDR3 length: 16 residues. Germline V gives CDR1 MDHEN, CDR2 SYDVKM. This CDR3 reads CASSLPPPGSNQPQHF. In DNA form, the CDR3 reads TGTGCCAGCAGTTTACCCCCCCCCGGGAGCAATCAGCCCCAGCATTTT.

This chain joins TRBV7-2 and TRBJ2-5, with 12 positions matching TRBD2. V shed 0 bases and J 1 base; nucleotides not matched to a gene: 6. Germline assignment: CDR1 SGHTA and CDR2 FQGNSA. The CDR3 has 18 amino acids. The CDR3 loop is CASSLAFLAGGVQETQYF. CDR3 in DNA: TGTGCCAGCAGCTTAGCGTTTCTAGCGGGGGGGGTCCAAGAGACCCAGTACTTC.

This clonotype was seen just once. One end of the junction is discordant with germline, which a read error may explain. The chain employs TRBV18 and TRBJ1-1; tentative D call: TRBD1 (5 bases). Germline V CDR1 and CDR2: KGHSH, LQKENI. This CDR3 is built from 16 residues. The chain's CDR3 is CAGSLKGHSMNTEAFF. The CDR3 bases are TGTGCCGGCTCACTGAAAGGACACAGTATGAACACTGAAGCTTTCTTT.

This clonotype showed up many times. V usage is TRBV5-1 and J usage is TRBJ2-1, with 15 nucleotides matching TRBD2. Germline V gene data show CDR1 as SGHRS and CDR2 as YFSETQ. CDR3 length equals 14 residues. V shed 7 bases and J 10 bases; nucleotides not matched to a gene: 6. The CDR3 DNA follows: TGCGCCAGCCACTTCGGGACTAGCGGGGGGGAGCAGTTCTTC. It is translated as CASHFGTSGGEQFF.

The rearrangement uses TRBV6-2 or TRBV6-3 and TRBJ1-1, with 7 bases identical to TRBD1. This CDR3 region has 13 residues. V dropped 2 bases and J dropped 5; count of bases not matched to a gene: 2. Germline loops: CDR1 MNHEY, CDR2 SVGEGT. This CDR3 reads CASSYVTGTEAFF. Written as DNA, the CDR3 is TGTGCCAGCAGTTACGTGACAGGGACTGAAGCTTTCTTT.

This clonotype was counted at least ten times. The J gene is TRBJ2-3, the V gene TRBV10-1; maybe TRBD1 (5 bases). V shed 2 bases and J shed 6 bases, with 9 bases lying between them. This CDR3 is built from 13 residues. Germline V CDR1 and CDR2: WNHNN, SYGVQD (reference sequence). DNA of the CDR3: TGCGCCAGCAGTGAGACAGGAAGGGATACGCAGTATTTT. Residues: CASSETGRDTQYF.

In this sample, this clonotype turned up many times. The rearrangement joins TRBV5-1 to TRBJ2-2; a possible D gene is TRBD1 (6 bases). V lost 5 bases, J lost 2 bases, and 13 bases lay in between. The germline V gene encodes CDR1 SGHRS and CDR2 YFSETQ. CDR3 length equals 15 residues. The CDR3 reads CASRPQGTNTGELFF. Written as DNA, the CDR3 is TGCGCCAGCAGGCCCCAGGGGACCAACACCGGGGAGCTGTTTTTT.

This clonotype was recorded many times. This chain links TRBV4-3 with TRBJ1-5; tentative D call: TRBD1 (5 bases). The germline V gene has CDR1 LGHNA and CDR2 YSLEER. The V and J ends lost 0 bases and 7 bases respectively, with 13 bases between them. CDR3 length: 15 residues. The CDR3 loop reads CASSQDGRGWQPQHF. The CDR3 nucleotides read TGCGCCAGCAGCCAAGATGGAAGGGGTTGGCAGCCCCAGCATTTT.

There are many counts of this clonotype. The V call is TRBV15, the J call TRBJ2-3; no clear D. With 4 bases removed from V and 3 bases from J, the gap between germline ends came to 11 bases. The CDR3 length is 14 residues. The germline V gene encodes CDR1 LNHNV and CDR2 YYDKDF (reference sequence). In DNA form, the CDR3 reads TGTGCCACCAGCAAAATCCCTCATACAGATACGCAGTATTTT. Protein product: CATSKIPHTDTQYF.

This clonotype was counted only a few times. This CDR3 reads CASSYRAGELFF. The CDR3 nucleotides read TGTGCCAGCAGCTACCGGGCCGGGGAGCTGTTTTTT. This chain links TRBV7-3 with TRBJ2-2; D gene ambiguous. Trimming pared 4 bases from V and 6 bases from J, leaving 6 bases between. Germline V lookup: CDR1 SGHTA, CDR2 FQGTGA. This CDR3 comprises 12 residues.

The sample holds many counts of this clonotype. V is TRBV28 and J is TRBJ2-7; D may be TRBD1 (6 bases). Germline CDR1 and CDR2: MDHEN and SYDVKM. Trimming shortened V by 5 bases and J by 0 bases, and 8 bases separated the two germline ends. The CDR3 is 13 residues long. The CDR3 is CASSRDTSYEQYF. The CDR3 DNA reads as TGTGCCAGCAGTCGGGACACCTCCTACGAGCAGTACTTC.

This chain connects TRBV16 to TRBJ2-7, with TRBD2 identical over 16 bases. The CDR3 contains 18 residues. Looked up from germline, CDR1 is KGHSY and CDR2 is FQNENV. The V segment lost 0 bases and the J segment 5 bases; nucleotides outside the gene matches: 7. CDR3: CASSQSGLAGGPVNEQYF. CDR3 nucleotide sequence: TGTGCCAGCAGCCAATCGGGACTAGCGGGAGGGCCAGTTAACGAGCAGTACTTC.

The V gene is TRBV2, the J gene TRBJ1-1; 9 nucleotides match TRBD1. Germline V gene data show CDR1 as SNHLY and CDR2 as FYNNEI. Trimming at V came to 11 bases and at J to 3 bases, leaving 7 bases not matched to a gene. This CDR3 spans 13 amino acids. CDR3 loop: CAVQGAAYTEAFF. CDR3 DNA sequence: TGTGCCGTACAGGGGGCGGCGTACACTGAAGCTTTCTTT.

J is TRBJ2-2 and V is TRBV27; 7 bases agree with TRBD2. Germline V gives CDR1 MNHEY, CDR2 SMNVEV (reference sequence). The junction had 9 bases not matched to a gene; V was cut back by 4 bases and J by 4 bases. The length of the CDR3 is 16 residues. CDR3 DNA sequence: TGTGCCAGCAGTTGGTTGTCTAGCGGCCGCACCGGGGAGCTGTTTTTT. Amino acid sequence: CASSWLSSGRTGELFF.

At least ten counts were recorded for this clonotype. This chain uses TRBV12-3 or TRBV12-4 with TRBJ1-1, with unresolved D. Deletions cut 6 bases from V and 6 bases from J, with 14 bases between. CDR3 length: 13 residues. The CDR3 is CASRAPGPPEAFF. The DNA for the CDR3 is TGTGCCAGCAGGGCTCCCGGGCCTCCTGAAGCTTTCTTT.

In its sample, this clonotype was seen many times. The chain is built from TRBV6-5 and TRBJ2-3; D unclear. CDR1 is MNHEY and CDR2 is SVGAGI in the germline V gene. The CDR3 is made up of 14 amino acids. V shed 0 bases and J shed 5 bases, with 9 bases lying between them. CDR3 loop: CASSYSTGGDTQYF. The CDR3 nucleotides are TGTGCCAGCAGTTACTCGACTGGCGGAGATACGCAGTATTTT.

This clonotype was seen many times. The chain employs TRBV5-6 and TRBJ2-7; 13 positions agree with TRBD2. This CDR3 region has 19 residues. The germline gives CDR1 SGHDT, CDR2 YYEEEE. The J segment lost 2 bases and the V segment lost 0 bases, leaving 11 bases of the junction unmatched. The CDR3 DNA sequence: TGTGCCAGCAGCTTGGCCTGTAAGCGGACTAGCGGGGGACCCTACGAGCAGTACTTC. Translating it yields CASSLACKRTSGGPYEQYF.

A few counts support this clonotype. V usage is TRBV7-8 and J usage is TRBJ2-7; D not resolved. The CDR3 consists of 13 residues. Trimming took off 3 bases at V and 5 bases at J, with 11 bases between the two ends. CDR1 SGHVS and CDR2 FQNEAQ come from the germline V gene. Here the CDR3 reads CASSFLVRDEQYF. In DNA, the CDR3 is TGTGCCAGCAGCTTCCTAGTACGGGACGAGCAGTACTTC.